One and the same sample provided the 15 T cell receptor beta chains below, sequenced in a study of T cells in Graves' hyperthyroidism and ophthalmopathy. The CDR3 regions of TCR beta were amplified from RNA transcripts. First-round RT-PCR with HTBI primers amplified the TCR CDR3 region. TCRdb reprocessed the multiplex PCR reads via MiXCR and lists one record per CDR3 protein. The sample lists about 260,000 distinct CDR3 sequences; roughly 15% were seen once. The source material was blood. These receptors originate from a woman in her late teens or twenties with Graves' ophthalmopathy.

This clonotype was observed many times. The rearrangement joins TRBV28 to TRBJ2-7, with a tentative D call TRBD1 (5 bases). The CDR3 is 13 amino acids. Trimming pared 5 bases from V and 5 bases from J, leaving 13 bases between. From germline, CDR1 is MDHEN and CDR2 SYDVKM. CDR3 coding DNA: TGTGCCAGCAGTGGACATACCGACGACGAGCAGTACTTC. Its protein product is CASSGHTDDEQYF. Looking up the rest from reference TRBV28 and TRBJ2-7 gives the full variable domain: DVKVTQSSRYLVKRTGEKVFLECVQDMDHENMFWYRQDPGLGLRLIYFSYDVKMKEKGDIPEGYSVSREKKERFSLILESASTNQTSMYLCASSGHTDDEQYFGPGTRLTVT.

The table lists this clonotype with many counts. The J gene is TRBJ2-1, the V gene TRBV5-1; 7 nucleotides match TRBD1. Germline loops: CDR1 SGHRS, CDR2 YFSETQ. J lost 4 bases, V lost 1 base, and 8 bases had no gene match. This CDR3 spans 16 amino acids. The CDR3 sequence: CASSLTGVGSYNEQFF. CDR3 sequence (DNA): TGCGCCAGCAGCTTGACAGGGGTAGGAAGTTACAATGAGCAGTTCTTC.

The chain couples TRBV11-2 to TRBJ2-1; 14 bases match TRBD2. Unmatched junction bases numbered 14, after V lost 4 bases and J lost 9 bases. Looked up from germline, CDR1 is SGHAT and CDR2 is FQNNGV. CDR3 length: 18 amino acids. The CDR3 DNA is TGTGCCAGCAGCTCCCGAGGGGTGGGGACTAGCGGGAGTAGTGAGCAGTTCTTC. This sequence encodes CASSSRGVGTSGSSEQFF.

This clonotype was detected many times. The rearrangement links TRBV4-3 to TRBJ2-3; D uncertain. The V gene's germline CDR1 is LGHNA and CDR2 YSLEER. V lost 1 base and J lost 6, with 14 bases in between. The CDR3 is 15 amino acids. This CDR3 is CASSQGGRLGDTQYF. CDR3 in DNA: TGCGCCAGCAGCCAAGGTGGCAGATTGGGGGATACGCAGTATTTT.

This clonotype has ten or more counts. The chain is built from TRBV12-3 or TRBV12-4 and TRBJ2-5; D might be TRBD1 (5 bases). V lost 6 bases to trimming and J lost 4 bases, with 15 bases between them. The CDR3 sequence is 14 residues long. The CDR3 loop is CASSPDRRGETQYF. The CDR3 nucleotides are TGTGCCAGCAGCCCCGACAGACGTGGAGAGACCCAGTACTTC.

This clonotype showed up many times. The chain couples TRBV12-3 or TRBV12-4 to TRBJ1-3; unclear D gene. This CDR3 has 15 amino acids. V was shortened by 7 bases and J by 4 bases, with 17 bases between the two germline ends. CDR3 residues: CASTTGIGEGNTIYF. Here the CDR3 DNA reads TGTGCCAGCACCACCGGCATTGGCGAAGGAAACACCATATATTTT.

In its sample, this clonotype was seen many times. This chain connects TRBV30 to TRBJ1-2; D possibly corresponds to TRBD1 (6 bases). Germline CDR1 reads GTSNPN; CDR2 reads SVGIG (reference sequence). This CDR3 region has 12 residues. Trimming cost V 4 bases and J 7 bases, with 13 bases left between them. The CDR3 DNA reads as TGTGCCTGGAATCCCAGGGGCGGTGGCTACACCTTC. Translation: CAWNPRGGGYTF.

The chain uses TRBV11-2 and TRBJ2-2, with D perhaps TRBD1 (6 bases). The V end was cut by 5 bases, the J end by 3 bases, with 16 bases between. The CDR3 has 16 amino acids. Germline values: CDR1 SGHAT, CDR2 FQNNGV. The CDR3 DNA reads as TGTGCCAGCAGCGGTGGACAGACATCTTACACCGGGGAGCTGTTTTTT. Protein sequence: CASSGGQTSYTGELFF.

The sample holds a few counts of this clonotype. This sequence joins TRBV7-9 and TRBJ1-3; D uncertain. V lost 5 bases to trimming and J lost 4 bases, with 15 bases between them. This CDR3 has 15 residues. Germline V gene sequence: CDR1 SEHNR, CDR2 FQNEAQ (reference sequence). DNA for the CDR3: TGTGCCAGCAGCCTTCCACAAGACGGAGGAAACACCATATATTTT. This encodes CASSLPQDGGNTIYF.

This clonotype was counted ten times or more. V usage is TRBV27 and J usage is TRBJ2-1; tentative D call: TRBD1 (6 bases). Germline CDR1 reads MNHEY; CDR2 reads SMNVEV (reference sequence). This CDR3 region has 13 residues. Deletions cut 3 bases from V and 5 bases from J, with 8 bases between. The CDR3 DNA reads TGTGCCAGCAGTTTCGACAGGAACAATGAGCAGTTCTTC. Translated, it gives CASSFDRNNEQFF.

This clonotype was detected once. This chain connects TRBV28 to TRBJ2-7, with 7 bases matching TRBD1. Unmatched junction bases numbered 10, after V lost 6 bases and J lost 2 bases. Germline assignment: CDR1 MDHEN and CDR2 SYDVKM. This CDR3 contains 15 residues. CDR3 loop: CASSMYTGTAYEQYF. The DNA of the CDR3 is TGTGCCAGCAGCATGTATACCGGGACAGCCTACGAGCAGTACTTC.

This clonotype was detected ten times or more. The chain joins TRBV20-1 to TRBJ2-4; D is ambiguous. CDR3 size: 15 residues. Per the germline V gene, CDR1 is DFQATT and CDR2 is SNEGSKA (reference sequence). Deletions cut 0 bases from V and 0 bases from J, with 9 bases between. CDR3 bases: TGCAGTGCTAGAGAGCTTATGGAAGCCAAAAACATTCAGTACTTC. The encoded protein is CSARELMEAKNIQYF.

This clonotype occurred many times. The chain recombines TRBV12-3 or TRBV12-4 with TRBJ1-6; D may be TRBD1 (6 bases). The V gene lost 4 bases and the J gene lost 7 bases, with 14 bases spanning the gap. This CDR3 has 15 residues. The CDR3 region has the DNA TGTGCCAGCAGTTATGCCAGGGGTGTGAATTCACCCCTCCACTTT. This translates into CASSYARGVNSPLHF.

This clonotype was counted at least ten times. This chain uses TRBV20-1 with TRBJ2-7, with 10 bases aligning to TRBD1. This CDR3 has 14 residues. With V trimmed by 6 bases and J by 6 bases, 11 bases remained unmatched. From germline, CDR1 is DFQATT and CDR2 SNEGSKA (reference sequence). The CDR3 region is CSARIGTGVTEQYF. CDR3 sequence (DNA): TGCAGTGCCAGAATCGGGACAGGGGTCACCGAGCAGTACTTC.

Worth noting for this clonotype: The junction departs from germline at one end; a sequencing error may be responsible. The rearrangement links TRBV20-1 to TRBJ2-1; tentatively, D is TRBD2 (5 bases). CDR3 length equals 10 residues. Germline V lookup: CDR1 DFQATT, CDR2 SNEGSKA (reference sequence). CDR3 sequence reads: CSTSFDEQFF. For the CDR3, the DNA is TGCAGTACTAGTTTCGATGAGCAGTTCTTC.